The rows below give T cell receptor beta chains drawn from one sample of a study of regulatory T cells in long-lasting Graves disease. A single record per CDR3 protein comes from TCRdb applying MiXCR to the multiplex PCR reads. Among 400,000 to 500,000 distinct CDR3 sequences listed, 12% to 15% were seen once. These data were likewise used in another study, on T cells in Graves' hyperthyroidism and ophthalmopathy.

The specimen was peripheral blood mononuclear cells (PBMCs), collected at new diagnosis, from a patient treated with antithyroid drugs. The receptors originated from a woman between 45 and 65 years old with Graves disease. The conserved cysteine and the conserved F or W are not part of the CDR3 here.

j_call v_call cdr3_aa
TRBJ1-5 TRBV4-1 ASSPRRGDNQPQH
TRBJ1-2 TRBV9 ASSLAPEGYGYT
TRBJ1-2 TRBV4-1 ASSQWDRGDYGYT
TRBJ2-1 TRBV6-1 ASSTGGQGSREQF
TRBJ2-7 TRBV6-2/TRBV6-3 ASSYSSGHYEQY
TRBJ2-3 TRBV6-2/TRBV6-3 ASSSFLAGGPKDTQY
TRBJ2-3 TRBV7-3 ASSLKLAGGSDTQY
TRBJ2-1 TRBV7-3 ASSPRTTGLGERVDGNEQF
TRBJ2-1 TRBV7-8 ASSPNRRGLYNEQF
TRBJ2-2 TRBV7-3 TSSLGGHNTGELF
TRBJ1-5 TRBV2 ASRGRGSNQPQH
TRBJ1-1 TRBV6-5 ASSYQAGTVDRAF
TRBJ1-1 TRBV19 ASTIGTGLTEAF
TRBJ2-1 TRBV29-1 SVSPGTGENYNEQF
TRBJ2-7 TRBV5-1 ASSRSGTSGSYEQY
TRBJ2-1 TRBV9 ASSVVGGSGNNEQF